A single T cell receptor (beta chain) is shown here with its context. Germline is not matched at one junction end, which may reflect a read error. The data derive from a study of T cells in Graves' hyperthyroidism and ophthalmopathy. The CDR3 consists of 15 residues. Germline values: CDR1 DFQATT, CDR2 SNEGSKA (reference sequence). Amplification of TCR beta CDR3 regions was performed using RNA transcripts as template. Researchers ran a first-round RT-PCR on the TCR CDR3 using the HTBI primer set. One entry per CDR3 protein, called by TCRdb with MiXCR from the multiplex PCR reads. The table shows about 480,000 distinct CDR3 sequences, with approximately 15% occurring only once.

The clonotype was recovered from a woman under 30 with Graves' hyperthyroidism. Sequenced input: blood. This chain links TRBV20-1 with TRBJ2-5, with a possible D match to TRBD2 (7 bases). The CDR3 here is CNARDRGGARETQYF. The CDR3, as DNA: TGCAATGCTAGAGATCGTGGGGGGGCCCGAGAGACCCAGTACTTC.